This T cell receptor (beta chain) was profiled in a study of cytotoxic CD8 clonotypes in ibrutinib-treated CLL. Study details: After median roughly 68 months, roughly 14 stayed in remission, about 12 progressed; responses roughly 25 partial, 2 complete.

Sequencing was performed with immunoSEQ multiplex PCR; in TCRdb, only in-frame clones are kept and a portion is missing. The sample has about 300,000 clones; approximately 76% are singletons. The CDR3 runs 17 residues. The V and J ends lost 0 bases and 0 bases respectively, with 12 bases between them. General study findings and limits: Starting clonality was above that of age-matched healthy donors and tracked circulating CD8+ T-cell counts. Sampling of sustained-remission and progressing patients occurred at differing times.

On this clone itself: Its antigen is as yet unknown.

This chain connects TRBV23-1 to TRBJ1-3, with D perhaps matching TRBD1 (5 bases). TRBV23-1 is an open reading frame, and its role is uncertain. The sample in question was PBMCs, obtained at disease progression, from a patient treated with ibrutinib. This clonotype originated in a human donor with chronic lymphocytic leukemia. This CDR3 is CASSQSKRGASGNTIYF. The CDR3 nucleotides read TGCGCCAGCAGTCAATCGAAACGGGGCGCCTCTGGAAACACCATATATTTT.